This passage covers 15 T cell receptor beta chains from one sample sequenced in a study of T cell responses to AZD1222 COVID-19 vaccine. Some clones are missing from TCRdb's copy, which holds only in-frame ones; the method was immunoSEQ multiplex PCR. The table shows 180,000 or so clones, with 85% to 95% occurring only once. Material: peripheral blood, obtained on day 0 of AZD1222 vaccination. The source of these receptors is an adult in good health.

V gene TRBV9 combines with J gene TRBJ2-7, with D perhaps matching TRBD1 (6 bases). The CDR3 runs to 17 residues. Trimming pared 4 bases from V and 0 bases from J, leaving 20 bases between. CDR1 and CDR2 (germline): SGDLS, YYNGEE. CDR3: CASSPHVGAFYSYEQYF. The CDR3 nucleotides read TGTGCCAGCAGCCCCCACGTGGGGGCTTTTTACTCCTACGAGCAGTACTTC. The full variable domain, rest sourced from reference TRBV9 and TRBJ2-7, is DSGVTQTPKHLITATGQRVTLRCSPRSGDLSVYWYQQSLDQGLQFLIQYYNGEERAKGNILERFSAQQFPDLHSELNLSSLELGDSALYFCASSPHVGAFYSYEQYFGPGTRLTVT.

V is TRBV5-1 and J is TRBJ2-7; maybe TRBD2 (5 bases). This CDR3 contains 14 residues. Germline assignment: CDR1 SGHRS and CDR2 YFSETQ. Trimming cost V 6 bases and J 3 bases, with 16 bases left between them. Written as DNA, the CDR3 is TGCGCCAGCAAATCCGGGGAAGAGAGCTACGAGCAGTACTTC. Translated, it gives CASKSGEESYEQYF.

V is TRBV27 and J is TRBJ1-1, with D maybe TRBD1 (5 bases). This CDR3 contains 15 residues. Germline V CDR1 and CDR2: MNHEY, SMNVEV (reference sequence). Trimming pared 2 bases from V and 4 bases from J, leaving 14 bases between. The CDR3 is CASSLTGRWGTEAFF. The DNA for the CDR3 is TGTGCCAGCAGTTTAACGGGACGGTGGGGCACTGAAGCTTTCTTT.

This clone has only one observation. V gene TRBV19 combines with J gene TRBJ2-1; TRBD2 matches at 12 bases. Trimming cost V 3 bases and J 3 bases; bases outside gene matches: 3. This CDR3 has 16 residues. Germline assignment: CDR1 LNHDA and CDR2 SQIVND (reference sequence). In DNA form, the CDR3 reads TGTGCCAGTAGTATTCAACTAGCGGGAGGCTACAATGAGCAGTTCTTC. Translated: CASSIQLAGGYNEQFF.

The rearrangement links TRBV3-1 (or the pseudogene TRBV3-2) to TRBJ1-6, with D possibly being TRBD1 (6 bases). The CDR3 has 13 residues. Per the germline V gene, CDR1 is LGHDT and CDR2 is YNNKEL (reference sequence). Trimming removed 3 bases from V and 10 bases from J, with 10 bases in between. The CDR3 region has the DNA TGTGCCAGCAGCCAGGGGGGCCAATCACCCCTCCACTTT. The encoded protein is CASSQGGQSPLHF.

The J gene is TRBJ2-7, the V gene TRBV5-4; TRBD1 aligns across 7 bases. This CDR3 region has 15 residues. The germline CDR1 and CDR2 sequences are SGHNT and YYREEE (reference sequence). The V segment lost 6 bases and the J segment 5 bases; nucleotides outside the gene matches: 14. The DNA of the CDR3 is TGTGCCAGCACCTACTTGGAACAGGGGTTTCACGAGCAGTACTTC. This translates into CASTYLEQGFHEQYF.

This chain joins TRBV18 and TRBJ2-5, with no clear D. This CDR3 has 14 residues. CDR1 is KGHSH and CDR2 is LQKENI in the germline V gene. V lost 2 bases, J lost 0 bases, and 7 bases lay in between. CDR3 bases: TGTGCCAGCTCACCAGACTTCTACCAAGAGACCCAGTACTTC. This encodes CASSPDFYQETQYF.

V and J are TRBV25-1 and TRBJ1-6, with no clear D. Trimming took 4 bases from V and 8 from J, leaving 12 bases between them. CDR1 is MGHDK and CDR2 is SYGVNS in the germline V gene. The CDR3 consists of 14 residues. The CDR3 region has the DNA TGTGCCAGCAGTGGGCGGCAGTGGGATTCACCCCTCCACTTT. The encoded protein is CASSGRQWDSPLHF.

V gene TRBV9 combines with J gene TRBJ2-1, with 12 bases identical to TRBD2. The CDR3 is 16 amino acids. Looked up from germline, CDR1 is SGDLS and CDR2 is YYNGEE. The J segment lost 4 bases and the V segment lost 5 bases, leaving 7 bases of the junction unmatched. The CDR3 protein is CASRELAGGLYNEQFF. In DNA, the CDR3 is TGTGCCAGCAGAGAACTAGCGGGGGGTCTGTACAATGAGCAGTTCTTC.

The genes are TRBV29-1 and TRBJ1-4; tentatively, D is TRBD1 (6 bases). Trimming left V 5 bases short and J 4 bases short, with 11 bases between. The CDR3 totals 13 residues. Germline lookup yields CDR1 SQVTM and CDR2 ANQGSEA. The CDR3 DNA is TGCAGCGTTAACAGGGAGGATAATGAAAAACTGTTTTTT. It encodes CSVNREDNEKLFF.

This clone appeared a single time. The V call is TRBV27, the J call TRBJ2-7; no reliable D call. This CDR3 comprises 16 residues. Germline V gives CDR1 MNHEY, CDR2 SMNVEV (reference sequence). V was clipped by 2 bases and J by 6 bases, with 20 bases between them. The CDR3 protein is CASSLDGSGYLSEQYF. CDR3 nucleotides: TGTGCCAGCAGTTTAGACGGATCAGGCTATTTAAGCGAGCAGTACTTC.

The V gene is TRBV9, the J gene TRBJ1-3; 7 bases agree with TRBD1. Trimming took 3 bases from V and 1 from J; bases not matched to a gene: 7. Germline CDR1 is SGDLS and CDR2 is YYNGEE. This CDR3 spans 16 amino acids. The CDR3 nucleotides read TGTGCCAGCAGCGCCCAGGGGGGGATATCTGGAAACACCATATATTTT. This translates into CASSAQGGISGNTIYF.

The rearrangement links TRBV6-5 to TRBJ1-2; TRBD1 agrees at 7 bases. Germline V gene sequence: CDR1 MNHEY, CDR2 SVGAGI. CDR3 length: 12 residues. The V and J ends lost 6 bases and 4 bases, in that order; junction bases with no gene match: 2. CDR3 protein: CASRQGGYGYTF. The CDR3 DNA is TGTGCCAGCAGGCAGGGGGGCTATGGCTACACCTTC.

This chain joins TRBV7-7 and TRBJ2-5, with D possibly TRBD1 on 6 matching bases. The CDR3 loop spans 15 amino acids. Trimming stripped 0 bases from V and 2 bases from J, with 10 bases between. Looked up from germline, CDR1 is SSHAT and CDR2 is FNYEAQ (reference sequence). The CDR3 DNA is TGTGCCAGCAGCTTAGCGGGGGCAGAACAAGAGACCCAGTACTTC. This translates into CASSLAGAEQETQYF.

The chain is built from TRBV7-9 and TRBJ1-1; maybe TRBD1 (6 bases). Trimming left V 6 bases short and J 6 bases short, with 14 bases between. This CDR3 is 13 amino acids long. Germline V gene lookup returns CDR1 SEHNR and CDR2 FQNEAQ (reference sequence). For the CDR3, the DNA is TGTGCCAGCAGTAACCGACAGGAACCTGAAGCTTTCTTT. It yields the protein CASSNRQEPEAFF.